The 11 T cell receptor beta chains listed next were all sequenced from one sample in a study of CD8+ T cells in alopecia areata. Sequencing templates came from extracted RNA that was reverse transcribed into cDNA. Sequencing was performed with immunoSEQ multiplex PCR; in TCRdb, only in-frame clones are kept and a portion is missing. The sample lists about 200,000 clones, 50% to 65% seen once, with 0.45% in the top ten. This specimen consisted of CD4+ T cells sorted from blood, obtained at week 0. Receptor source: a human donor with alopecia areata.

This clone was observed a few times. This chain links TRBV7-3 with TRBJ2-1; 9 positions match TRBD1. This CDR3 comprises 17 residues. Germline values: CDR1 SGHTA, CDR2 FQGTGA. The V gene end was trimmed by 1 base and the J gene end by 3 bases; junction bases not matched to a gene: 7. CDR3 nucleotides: TGTGCCAGCAGCTTAATGCTCCTGGACAGGGGCTACAATGAGCAGTTCTTC. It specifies CASSLMLLDRGYNEQFF.

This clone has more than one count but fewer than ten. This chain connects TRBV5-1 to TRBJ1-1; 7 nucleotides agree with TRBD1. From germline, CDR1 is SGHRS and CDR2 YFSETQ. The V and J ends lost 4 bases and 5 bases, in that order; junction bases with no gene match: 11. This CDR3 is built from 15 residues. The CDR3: CASSVDRDLRTEAFF. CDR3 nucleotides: TGCGCCAGCAGCGTAGACAGGGACCTGAGGACTGAAGCTTTCTTT.

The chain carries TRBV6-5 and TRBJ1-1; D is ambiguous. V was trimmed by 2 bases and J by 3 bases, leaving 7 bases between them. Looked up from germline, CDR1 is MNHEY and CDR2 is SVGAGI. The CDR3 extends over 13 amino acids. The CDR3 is CASSYDRHTEAFF. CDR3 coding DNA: TGTGCCAGCAGTTACGACCGTCACACTGAAGCTTTCTTT.

CDR3 amino acids: CASSEEGFISYGYTF. In DNA form, the CDR3 reads TGTGCCAGCAGTGAAGAGGGGTTCATAAGCTATGGCTACACCTTC. The J gene is TRBJ1-2, the V gene TRBV6-1, with D maybe TRBD1 (5 bases). Per germline, CDR1 MNHNS and CDR2 SASEGT. V was shortened by 1 base and J by 4 bases, with 13 bases between the two germline ends. This CDR3 region has 15 residues.

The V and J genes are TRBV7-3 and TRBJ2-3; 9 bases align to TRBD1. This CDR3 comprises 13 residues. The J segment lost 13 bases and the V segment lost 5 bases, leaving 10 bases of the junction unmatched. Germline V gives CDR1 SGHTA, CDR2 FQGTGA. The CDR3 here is CASSLQGQGFKYF. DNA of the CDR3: TGTGCCAGCAGCCTCCAAGGACAGGGGTTTAAGTATTTT.

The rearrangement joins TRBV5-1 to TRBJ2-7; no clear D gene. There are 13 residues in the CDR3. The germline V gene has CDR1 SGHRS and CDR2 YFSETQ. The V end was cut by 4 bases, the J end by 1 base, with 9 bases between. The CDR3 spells CASSPWISYEQYF. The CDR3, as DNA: TGCGCCAGCAGCCCATGGATTTCCTACGAGCAGTACTTC.

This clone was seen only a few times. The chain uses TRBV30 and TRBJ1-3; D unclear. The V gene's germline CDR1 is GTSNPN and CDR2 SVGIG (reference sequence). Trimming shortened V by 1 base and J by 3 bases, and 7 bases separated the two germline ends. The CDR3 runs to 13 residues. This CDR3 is CAWSEGIGNTIYF. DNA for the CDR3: TGTGCCTGGAGTGAGGGAATTGGAAACACCATATATTTT.

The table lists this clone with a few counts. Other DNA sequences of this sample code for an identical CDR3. CDR3 sequence reads: CASSSTGGNQPQHF. The DNA for the CDR3 is TGCGCCAGCAGCTCGACAGGTGGAAATCAGCCCCAGCATTTT. The rearrangement joins TRBV5-1 to TRBJ1-5; a possible D gene is TRBD1 (6 bases). The CDR3 contains 14 residues. The V and J ends lost 3 bases and 4 bases respectively, with 11 bases between them. Germline V gene data show CDR1 as SGHRS and CDR2 as YFSETQ.

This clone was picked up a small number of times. The CDR3, as DNA: TGTGCCAGCAGCGGGGTGGTGGACACCGGGGAGCTGTTTTTT. Translated, it gives CASSGVVDTGELFF. This chain uses TRBV2 with TRBJ2-2, with TRBD2 as a possible D gene (5 bases). The ends were cut back, 6 bases at V and 3 bases at J, with 11 bases in the middle. Germline CDR1 and CDR2: SNHLY and FYNNEI. This CDR3 is 14 amino acids long.

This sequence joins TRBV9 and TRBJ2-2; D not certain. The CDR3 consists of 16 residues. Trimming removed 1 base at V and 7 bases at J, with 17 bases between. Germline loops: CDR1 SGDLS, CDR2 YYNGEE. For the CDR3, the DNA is TGTGCCAGCAGCGTATCCCCCGTAGATGGCGGCGGGGAGCTGTTTTTT. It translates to CASSVSPVDGGGELFF.

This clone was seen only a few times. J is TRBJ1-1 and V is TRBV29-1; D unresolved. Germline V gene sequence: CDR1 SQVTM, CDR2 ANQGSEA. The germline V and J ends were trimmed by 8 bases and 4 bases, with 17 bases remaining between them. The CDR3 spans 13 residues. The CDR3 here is CSTHVKGSTEAFF. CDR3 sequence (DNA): TGCAGCACTCATGTCAAGGGATCCACTGAAGCTTTCTTT.